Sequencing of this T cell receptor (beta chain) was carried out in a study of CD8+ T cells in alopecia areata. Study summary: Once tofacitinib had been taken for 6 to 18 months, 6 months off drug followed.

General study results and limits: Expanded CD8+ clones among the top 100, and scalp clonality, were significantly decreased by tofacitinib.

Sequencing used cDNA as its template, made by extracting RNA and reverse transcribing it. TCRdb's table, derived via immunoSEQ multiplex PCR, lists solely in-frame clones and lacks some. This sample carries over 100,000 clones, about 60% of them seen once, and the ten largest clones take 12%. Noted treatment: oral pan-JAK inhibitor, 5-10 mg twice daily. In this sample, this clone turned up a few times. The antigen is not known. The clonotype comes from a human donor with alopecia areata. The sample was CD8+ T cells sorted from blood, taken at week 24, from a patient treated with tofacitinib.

The CDR3 DNA reads TGCAGCGTTGAAGGCAGGGGATACGAGCAGTACTTC. This codes for CSVEGRGYEQYF. The chain couples TRBV29-1 to TRBJ2-5; tentatively, D is TRBD1 (6 bases). The closer fit of TRBJ2-7 to the DNA end suggests the J call may be wrong. Germline-derived CDR1 and CDR2 are SQVTM and ANQGSEA. The CDR3 totals 12 residues.